These T cell receptor beta chains were read from a single sample in a study of blood T cell repertoires in COVID-19. Assay used: immunoSEQ multiplex PCR; TCRdb lists only in-frame clones, some missing. The sample comprises 140,000 or so clones, around nine tenths of which are singletons, and approximately 1.5% rests with the top ten. The sample comprised peripheral blood. These receptors came from a woman in her forties or fifties with acute or convalescent COVID-19. Each CDR3 is given with its conserved first and last residue. Fields, in order: clone size, J gene, D gene, V gene, CDR3 protein, CDR3 DNA. A D gene is named only where the DNA matches it firmly. Part of the rows lack a size; the others show once, few, many or a class for expanded clones.

>once|TRBJ1-1|NA|TRBV29-1
CSVVRNTEAFF
TGCAGCGTTGTCAGGAACACTGAAGCTTTCTTT
>NA|TRBJ2-1|NA|TRBV29-1
CSVAGWEYNEQFF
TGCAGCGTTGCGGGGTGGGAGTACAATGAGCAGTTCTTC
>NA|TRBJ2-7|NA|TRBV3-1/TRBV3-2
CASSQVSGETYEQYF
TGTGCCAGCAGCCAAGTGTCGGGGGAAACCTACGAGCAGTACTTC
>NA|TRBJ1-2|NA|TRBV19
CASSSVDTRLNYGYTF
TGTGCCAGTAGTTCAGTTGACACAAGACTAAACTATGGCTACACCTTC
>NA|TRBJ1-2|NA|TRBV24-1
CATSDRGSGYTF
TGTGCCACCAGTGATCGAGGGTCTGGCTACACCTTC
>NA|TRBJ1-3|TRBD1|TRBV5-4
CASSSMTGGILIGNTIYF
TGTGCCAGCAGCTCTATGACAGGGGGCATCTTAATTGGAAACACCATATATTTT
>NA|TRBJ1-2|TRBD1|TRBV19
CASASTLSDRGRSGYTF
TGTGCCAGTGCCAGTACTCTATCAGACAGGGGGCGGAGTGGCTACACCTTC
>NA|TRBJ1-5|TRBD1|TRBV6-6
CASSSPGGRYQPQHF
TGTGCCAGCAGCTCTCCAGGGGGCCGTTATCAGCCCCAGCATTTT
>NA|TRBJ2-3|TRBD2|TRBV7-6
CASSSNHLAGGRDTQYF
TGTGCCAGCAGCTCTAACCACTTAGCGGGAGGGCGAGATACGCAGTATTTT
>NA|TRBJ1-5|NA|TRBV7-8
CASSFAGQFNQPQHF
TGTGCCAGCAGCTTTGCTGGACAGTTCAATCAGCCCCAGCATTTT
>NA|TRBJ2-7|NA|TRBV28
CASRGITSTFSHEQYF
TGTGCCAGCAGGGGGATAACTAGCACCTTCTCCCACGAGCAGTACTTC
>NA|TRBJ2-1|TRBD2|TRBV25-1
CASRTTSGLWSEQFF
TGTGCCAGCCGGACCACTAGCGGGCTCTGGAGTGAGCAGTTCTTC
>NA|TRBJ1-5|NA|TRBV5-1
CASSPAGNSNQPQHF
TGCGCCAGCAGCCCGGCGGGTAATAGCAATCAGCCCCAGCATTTT
>once|TRBJ1-1|NA|TRBV19
CASSIRGEGTEAFF
TGTGCCAGTAGTATCAGAGGAGAGGGCACTGAAGCTTTCTTT
>NA|TRBJ1-4|TRBD1|TRBV3-1/TRBV3-2
CASRRTGHSNEKLFF
TGTGCCAGCAGGCGGACAGGGCACAGCAATGAAAAACTGTTTTTT
>NA|TRBJ1-2|NA|TRBV28
CASRSGFYGYTF
TGTGCCAGCAGGTCAGGGTTTTATGGCTACACCTTC
>NA|TRBJ1-4|TRBD1|TRBV7-8
CASSSTTGVGEKLFF
TGTGCCAGCAGCTCGACGACAGGGGTGGGAGAAAAACTGTTTTTT
>NA|TRBJ2-7|TRBD1|TRBV7-2
CASSWTGDLREQYF
TGTGCCAGCAGCTGGACAGGGGACCTACGGGAGCAGTACTTC
>NA|TRBJ1-2|NA|TRBV19
CASSMDVGPYYGYTF
TGTGCCAGTAGTATGGATGTGGGGCCGTACTATGGCTACACCTTC
>NA|TRBJ1-2|TRBD1|TRBV6-6
CASTKGQGGLGNGYTF
TGTGCCAGCACCAAAGGTCAGGGGGGTCTAGGGAATGGCTACACCTTC
>NA|TRBJ1-6|NA|TRBV7-3
CASSLSQANSPLHF
TGTGCCAGCAGCTTATCGCAGGCCAATTCACCCCTCCACTTT
>NA|TRBJ1-4|NA|TRBV2
CASSQGGGTNEKLFF
TGTGCCAGCAGCCAAGGCGGGGGAACTAATGAAAAACTGTTTTTT
>NA|TRBJ1-1|NA|TRBV5-8
CASSLAGGRWTFF
TGTGCCAGCAGCTTGGCTGGAGGGAGATGGACTTTCTTT
>NA|TRBJ2-7|TRBD1|TRBV9
CASSVHEIGTAEYEQYF
TGTGCCAGCAGCGTACACGAGATCGGGACAGCAGAGTACGAGCAGTACTTC
>NA|TRBJ1-1|NA|TRBV19
CASSPTVNTEAFF
TGTGCCAGTAGCCCTACAGTGAACACTGAAGCTTTCTTT
>NA|TRBJ2-1|TRBD1|TRBV2
CASRTGPENYNEQFF
TGTGCCAGCAGGACAGGGCCCGAGAATTACAATGAGCAGTTCTTC
>once|TRBJ1-4|TRBD1|TRBV5-1
CASSLPGQGAGANEKLFF
TGCGCCAGCAGCTTGCCGGGACAGGGGGCTGGGGCTAATGAAAAACTGTTTTTT
>few|TRBJ2-2|NA|TRBV28
CASSEGRGGTGELFF
TGTGCCAGCAGTGAAGGGCGGGGTGGTACCGGGGAGCTGTTTTTT
>NA|TRBJ2-3|NA|TRBV18
CASSRGLRGPTDTQYF
TGTGCCAGCTCAAGGGGACTCCGAGGCCCCACAGATACGCAGTATTTT
>NA|TRBJ1-4|NA|TRBV9
CASSGTGGRGENEKLFF
TGTGCCAGCAGCGGGACGGGGGGCCGCGGAGAGAATGAAAAACTGTTTTTT
>NA|TRBJ2-3|TRBD1|TRBV7-3
CASSPLTGGRGTQYF
TGTGCCAGCAGCCCGTTAACAGGGGGGCGGGGAACGCAGTATTTT
>NA|TRBJ1-4|NA|TRBV6-1
CASSEGQKNEKLFF
TGTGCCAGCAGTGAAGGACAGAAGAATGAAAAACTGTTTTTT
>NA|TRBJ1-2|NA|TRBV6-5
CASRKEYGYTF
TGTGCCAGCAGGAAGGAGTATGGCTACACCTTC
>NA|TRBJ2-7|NA|TRBV7-2
CASTVTGYEQYF
TGTGCCAGCACCGTCACAGGCTACGAGCAGTACTTC
>NA|TRBJ1-5|TRBD1|TRBV2
CASKMESGTGNQPQHF
TGTGCCAGCAAGATGGAGAGCGGGACAGGGAATCAGCCCCAGCATTTT
>once|TRBJ2-3|TRBD2|TRBV7-2
CASSFDSGVTDTQYF
TGTGCCAGCAGCTTTGATAGCGGGGTCACAGATACGCAGTATTTT
>NA|TRBJ2-2|TRBD2|TRBV13
CASSSLGLLSNTGELFF
TGTGCCAGCAGCTCCTTGGGACTACTTTCGAACACCGGGGAGCTGTTTTTT
>NA|TRBJ2-7|NA|TRBV7-3
CASSSGQPYEQYF
TGTGCCAGCAGCTCCGGACAGCCCTACGAGCAGTACTTC
>NA|TRBJ2-5|TRBD1|TRBV7-8
CASSATGTGGEETQYF
TGTGCCAGCAGCGCAACGGGGACAGGGGGTGAGGAGACCCAGTACTTC
>once|TRBJ2-7|TRBD2|TRBV3-1/TRBV3-2
CASSPGTNYEQYF
TGTGCCAGCAGCCCCGGGACTAATTACGAGCAGTACTTC
>NA|TRBJ1-1|NA|TRBV4-2
CASSPSVRNMNTEAFF
TGTGCCAGCAGCCCCTCCGTGAGGAACATGAACACTGAAGCTTTCTTT
>once|TRBJ2-7|TRBD2|TRBV9
CAIERLREGQGYEQYF
TGTGCCATCGAAAGGTTACGGGAGGGCCAGGGGTACGAGCAGTACTTC
>NA|TRBJ1-2|TRBD1|TRBV27
CASSDRASNYGYTF
TGTGCCAGCAGTGACAGGGCGAGTAACTATGGCTACACCTTC
>NA|TRBJ2-3|NA|TRBV29-1
CSVLQQGADTQYF
TGCAGCGTTCTGCAACAGGGCGCAGATACGCAGTATTTT
>NA|TRBJ2-2|NA|TRBV5-1
CASSLNSPGLTITGELFF
TGCGCCAGCAGCTTAAATTCTCCGGGACTTACGATCACCGGGGAGCTGTTTTTT
>NA|TRBJ2-7|NA|TRBV5-6
CASSLDRYFREQYF
TGTGCCAGCAGCTTGGACAGATACTTTCGCGAGCAGTACTTC
>NA|TRBJ2-3|NA|TRBV12-3/TRBV12-4
CAAGTTGTDTQYF
TGTGCGGCGGGCACCACCGGCACAGATACGCAGTATTTT
>NA|TRBJ2-7|NA|TRBV12-3/TRBV12-4
CASSPFYEQYF
TGTGCCAGCAGTCCGTTCTACGAGCAGTACTTC
>few|TRBJ2-2|NA|TRBV30
CAWSVRGKERTGELFF
TGTGCCTGGAGTGTACGAGGGAAAGAAAGGACCGGGGAGCTGTTTTTT
>NA|TRBJ1-4|NA|TRBV11-3
CASSLTTNEKLFF
TGTGCCAGCAGCCTTACAACGAATGAAAAACTGTTTTTT
>NA|TRBJ2-7|NA|TRBV28
CASNHFGEQYF
TGTGCCAGCAACCATTTCGGGGAGCAGTACTTC
>once|TRBJ2-3|TRBD1|TRBV11-1
CASSRRTGSTDTQYF
TGTGCCAGCAGCCGAAGGACAGGGAGCACAGATACGCAGTATTTT
>NA|TRBJ2-5|TRBD1|TRBV27
CASRWTGMSQETQYF
TGTGCCAGCAGGTGGACAGGGATGTCCCAAGAGACCCAGTACTTC